Below, one T cell receptor beta chain is given with its context. The data were taken from a study of blood T cell repertoires in COVID-19. Background on the study: COVID-19 samples from acute and convalescent phases originated in the United States, Italy and Spain.

Source study methods: Reference gene primer amplification gave estimated nucleated cell counts. Assay: immunoSEQ multiplex PCR; the TCRdb copy retains only in-frame clones and omits some. V and J calls and clone size are given by that table; D and trimming were obtained from the DNA. The sample has approximately 98,000 clones, roughly 88% seen once. The source material was peripheral blood. The source is a human donor in a cohort sampled during active COVID-19.

The CDR3 sequence is CASSLSQGAYNEQFF. CDR3 in DNA: TGTGCCAGCAGCTTATCACAGGGGGCTTACAATGAGCAGTTCTTC. The chain couples TRBV7-3 to TRBJ2-1; TRBD1 matches at 9 bases. The CDR3 loop spans 15 amino acids. Germline V gives CDR1 SGHTA, CDR2 FQGTGA. Trimming removed 2 bases from V and 4 bases from J; junction bases left unmatched: 3.